The 9 T cell receptor beta chains below were found in one sample sequenced in a study of T cells in Graves' hyperthyroidism and ophthalmopathy. TCR beta CDR3 regions were amplified from RNA. Initially, a first-round RT-PCR of the TCR CDR3 employed the HTBI primer set. TCRdb called the multiplex PCR reads again in MiXCR, with one record for every CDR3 protein. The table shows hundreds of thousands of distinct CDR3 sequences, with about two fifths occurring only once. The sequenced sample was blood. The source is a man aged 18 to 29 with Graves' hyperthyroidism.

This chain connects TRBV2 to TRBJ1-2, with no clear D. The germline V gene has CDR1 SNHLY and CDR2 FYNNEI. CDR3 size: 15 residues. V lost 5 bases, J lost 5 bases, and 18 bases lay in between. CDR3 in amino acids: CASSFSKIPPYGYTF. CDR3 bases: TGTGCCAGCAGTTTTTCGAAGATCCCCCCTTATGGCTACACCTTC.

Here the CDR3 DNA reads TGTGCCAGCCCTCAGGACAGGGGAACTGAAGCTTTCTTT. As protein: CASPQDRGTEAFF. The V and J genes are TRBV12-3 or TRBV12-4 and TRBJ1-1; 9 bases match TRBD1. After removal of 8 bases from V and 5 bases from J, the junction contained 6 bases not matched to a gene. The CDR3 length is 13 residues.

This clonotype was observed many times. The chain links TRBV29-1 to TRBJ2-2; D is unclear. Germline lookup yields CDR1 SQVTM and CDR2 ANQGSEA. This CDR3 comprises 12 residues. V lost 6 bases and J 5 bases, leaving 10 bases between the germline ends. In nucleotides, the CDR3 is TGCAGCGTGATAATGGCGACCGGGGAGCTGTTTTTT. Protein: CSVIMATGELFF.

The genes are TRBV5-1 and TRBJ2-7; unclear D gene. Germline loops: CDR1 SGHRS, CDR2 YFSETQ. V was clipped by 4 bases and J by 5 bases, with 13 bases between them. This CDR3 is built from 13 residues. The CDR3 here is CASSPVFSHEQYF. The CDR3 region has the DNA TGCGCCAGCAGCCCAGTGTTTAGTCACGAGCAGTACTTC. The full variable domain, rest sourced from reference TRBV5-1 and TRBJ2-7, is KAGVTQTPRYLIKTRGQQVTLSCSPISGHRSVSWYQQTPGQGLQFLFEYFSETQRNKGNFPGRFSGRQFSNSRSEMNVSTLELGDSALYLCASSPVFSHEQYFGPGTRLTVT.

V gene TRBV12-3 or TRBV12-4 combines with J gene TRBJ1-1; D unclear. The germline V and J ends were trimmed by 5 bases and 2 bases, with 15 bases remaining between them. The CDR3 totals 15 residues. The CDR3 nucleotides are TGTGCCAGCAGTCCGAACCTGGGGATAAACACTGAAGCTTTCTTT. Translated, it gives CASSPNLGINTEAFF.

The chain has TRBV6-5 and TRBJ1-1, with a possible D match to TRBD1 (5 bases). Germline V gene data show CDR1 as MNHEY and CDR2 as SVGAGI. This CDR3 contains 13 residues. Trimming pared 4 bases from V and 11 bases from J, leaving 17 bases between. CDR3 region: CASSFLTRGGAFF. The CDR3, as DNA: TGTGCCAGCAGTTTCCTGACAAGGGGAGGCGCTTTCTTT.

This clonotype was observed at least ten times. This chain uses TRBV7-6 with TRBJ1-1, with D unresolved. Trimming removed 5 bases at V and 11 bases at J, with 18 bases between. CDR1 SGHVS and CDR2 FNYEAQ come from the germline V gene. This CDR3 has 13 residues. The CDR3 here is CASSPARGGSAFF. CDR3 nucleotide sequence: TGTGCCAGCAGCCCGGCCCGAGGTGGTTCGGCTTTCTTT.

This clonotype was observed at least ten times. V usage is TRBV6-1 and J usage is TRBJ1-5, with D uncertain. CDR3 size: 12 residues. Germline CDR1 is MNHNS and CDR2 is SASEGT. The V gene lost 6 bases and the J gene lost 5 bases, with 8 bases spanning the gap. In nucleotides, the CDR3 is TGTGCCAGCAGGGCCTATGATCAGCCCCAGCATTTT. Amino acid sequence: CASRAYDQPQHF.

In DNA form, the CDR3 reads TGTGCCAGCACTAGCAATGAGCAGTTCTTC. It encodes CASTSNEQFF. The V and J genes are TRBV2 and TRBJ1-4; D unclear. The J call may be faulty, since TRBJ2-1 better matches the DNA end. Germline CDR1 and CDR2: SNHLY and FYNNEI. The CDR3 has 10 residues.